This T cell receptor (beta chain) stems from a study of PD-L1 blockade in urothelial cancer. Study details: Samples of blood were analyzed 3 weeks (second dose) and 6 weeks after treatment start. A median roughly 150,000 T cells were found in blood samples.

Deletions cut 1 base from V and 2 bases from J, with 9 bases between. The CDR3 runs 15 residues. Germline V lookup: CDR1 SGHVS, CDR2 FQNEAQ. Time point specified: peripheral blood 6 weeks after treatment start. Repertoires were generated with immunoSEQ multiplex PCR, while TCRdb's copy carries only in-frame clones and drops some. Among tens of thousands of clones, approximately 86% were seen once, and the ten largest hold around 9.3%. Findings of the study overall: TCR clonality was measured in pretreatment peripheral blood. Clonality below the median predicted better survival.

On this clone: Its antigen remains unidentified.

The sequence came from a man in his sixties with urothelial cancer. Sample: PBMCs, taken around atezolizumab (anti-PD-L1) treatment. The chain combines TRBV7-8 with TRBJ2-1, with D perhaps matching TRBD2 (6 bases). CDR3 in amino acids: CASSLVWGAYNEQFF. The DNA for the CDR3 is TGTGCCAGCAGCTTAGTATGGGGGGCCTACAATGAGCAGTTCTTC.